The source of this T cell receptor beta chain is a study of blood T cells in healthy people across ages. Study-level points and caveats: A roughly linear age-dependent decrease characterized TCR beta diversity per million T cells.

This clonotype was observed a handful of times. Its antigen is still unknown. Healthy Caucasian individuals from Russia aged about 6 to 95 were enrolled as donors. Deletions cut 8 bases from V and 10 bases from J, with 19 bases between. In germline, CDR1 is KGHSH, CDR2 LQKENI. The CDR3 runs 13 residues. Through a sample-barcoded 5' primer and a J-beta primer mix, a second PCR was run for about 6 to 11 cycles. Each cDNA was tagged by a template-switch adaptor containing 12 random nucleotides. All samples gave at least 2.5 million CDR3-containing paired-end reads. TCRdb fed the 5' RACE reads into MiXCR, producing one record per CDR3 protein. This table holds about a million distinct CDR3 sequences, 48% found once.

The chain combines TRBV18 with TRBJ2-3; D might be TRBD2 (5 bases). Sequencing used blood. This receptor was taken from a man aged 25 to 45 in good health. CDR3 nucleotides: TGTGCCAGCGCTTTGGGAGCTACCTCCGCGCAGTATTTT. Translating gives CASALGATSAQYF.